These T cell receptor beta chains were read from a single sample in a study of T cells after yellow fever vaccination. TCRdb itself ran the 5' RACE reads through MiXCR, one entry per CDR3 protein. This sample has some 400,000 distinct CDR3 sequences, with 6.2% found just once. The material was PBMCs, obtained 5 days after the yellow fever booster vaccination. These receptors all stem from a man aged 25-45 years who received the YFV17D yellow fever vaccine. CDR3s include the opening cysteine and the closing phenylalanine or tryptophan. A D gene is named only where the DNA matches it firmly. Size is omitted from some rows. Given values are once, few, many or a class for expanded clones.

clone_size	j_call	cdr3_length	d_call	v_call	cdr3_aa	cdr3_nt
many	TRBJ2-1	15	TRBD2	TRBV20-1	CSARRLAGARDEQFF	TGCAGTGCTAGACGTCTAGCGGGAGCAAGAGATGAGCAGTTCTTC
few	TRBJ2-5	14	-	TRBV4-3	CASSQGGRGKTQYF	TGCGCCAGCAGCCAAGGCGGCAGGGGCAAGACCCAGTACTTC
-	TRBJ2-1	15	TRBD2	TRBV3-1	CASSQKWSSGREQFF	TGTGCCAGCAGCCAAAAATGGTCTAGCGGGCGCGAGCAGTTCTTC
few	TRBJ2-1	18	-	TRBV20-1	CSAVGRHETSLIYNEQFF	TGCAGTGCCGTGGGGCGGCACGAGACTTCCCTTATCTACAATGAGCAGTTCTTC
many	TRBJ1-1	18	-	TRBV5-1	CASSLVGSLTGMNTEAFF	TGCGCCAGCAGCTTGGTGGGCTCGTTGACGGGTATGAACACTGAAGCTTTCTTT
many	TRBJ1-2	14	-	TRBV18	CASSPPSGFYGYTF	TGTGCCAGCTCACCACCATCTGGGTTCTATGGCTACACCTTC
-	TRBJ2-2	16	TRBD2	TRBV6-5	CASSYPPGLISGELFF	TGTGCCAGCAGTTACCCACCGGGACTAATCTCCGGGGAGCTGTTTTTT
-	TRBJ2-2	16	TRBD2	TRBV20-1	CIARLAGARSTGELFF	TGCATTGCTAGACTAGCGGGAGCACGGAGCACCGGGGAGCTGTTTTTT
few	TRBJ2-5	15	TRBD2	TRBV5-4	CASSLTWAGEETQYF	TGTGCCAGCAGCTTGACGTGGGCGGGAGAAGAGACCCAGTACTTC
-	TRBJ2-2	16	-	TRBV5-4	CASSQGARGGTGELFF	TGTGCCAGCAGTCAGGGCGCGAGAGGCGGCACCGGGGAGCTGTTTTTT
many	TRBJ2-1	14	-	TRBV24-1	CATSGPGFRNEQFF	TGTGCCACCAGTGGTCCAGGGTTTCGGAATGAGCAGTTCTTC
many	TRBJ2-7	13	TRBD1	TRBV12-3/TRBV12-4	CASRTGGGHEQYF	TGTGCCAGCCGGACAGGGGGTGGCCACGAGCAGTACTTC
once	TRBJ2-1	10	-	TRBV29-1	CSGWDGEQFF	TGCAGCGGGTGGGACGGTGAGCAGTTCTTC
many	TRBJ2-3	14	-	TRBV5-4	CASSAPQGTDTQYF	TGTGCCAGCAGCGCCCCCCAGGGCACAGATACGCAGTATTTT
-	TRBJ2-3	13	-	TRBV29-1	CSADESGSGTQYF	TGCAGCGCTGATGAGAGCGGCTCTGGTACGCAGTATTTT
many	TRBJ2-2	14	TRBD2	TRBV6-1	CATSPGLDGGELFF	TGTGCCACCTCTCCGGGACTAGATGGCGGGGAGCTGTTTTTT
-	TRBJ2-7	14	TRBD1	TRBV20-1	CSATTGAFPSEQYF	TGCAGTGCAACTACAGGGGCGTTCCCCTCCGAGCAGTACTTC
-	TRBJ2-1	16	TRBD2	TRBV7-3	CASSPEAGTSGIIQFF	TGTGCCAGCAGCCCAGAGGCCGGGACTAGCGGGATCATACAGTTCTTC
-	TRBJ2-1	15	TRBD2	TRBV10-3	CAISESVAAGGEQFF	TGTGCCATCAGTGAGTCAGTGGCTGCGGGAGGAGAGCAGTTCTTC
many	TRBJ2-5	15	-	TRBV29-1	CSAGQETTSRETQYF	TGCAGCGCTGGACAGGAGACTACTAGCCGGGAGACCCAGTACTTC
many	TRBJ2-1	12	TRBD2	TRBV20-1	CSRTRQKDEQFF	TGCAGCCGGACTAGGCAGAAGGATGAGCAGTTCTTC
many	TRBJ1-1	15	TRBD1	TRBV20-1	CSAPDRKGVNTEAFF	TGCAGTGCCCCGGACAGGAAAGGCGTTAACACTGAAGCTTTCTTT
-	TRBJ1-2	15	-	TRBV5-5	CASSLGGFLNYGYTF	TGTGCCAGCAGCTTAGGAGGGTTCCTAAACTATGGCTACACCTTC
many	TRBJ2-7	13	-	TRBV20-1	CSASRHSGHEQYF	TGCAGTGCCTCGCGTCATAGCGGCCACGAGCAGTACTTC
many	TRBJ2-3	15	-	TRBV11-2	CASSFSGAFSDTQYF	TGTGCCAGCAGCTTCAGTGGGGCGTTCTCAGATACGCAGTATTTT
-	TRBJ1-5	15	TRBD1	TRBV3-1	CASSQAGQGFVAQHF	TGTGCCAGCAGCCAAGCGGGACAGGGGTTCGTAGCCCAGCATTTT
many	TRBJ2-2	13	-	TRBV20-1	CSARGRNTGELFF	TGCAGTGCTAGAGGACGGAACACCGGGGAGCTGTTTTTT
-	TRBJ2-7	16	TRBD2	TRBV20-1	CCAQGLAELLSQEQYF	TGCTGTGCCCAAGGACTAGCGGAGCTCCTCTCTCAAGAGCAGTACTTC
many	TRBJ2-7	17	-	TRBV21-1	CASSSPQRVKFSYEQYF	TGTGCCAGCAGCTCACCCCAGCGGGTCAAATTTTCCTACGAGCAGTACTTC
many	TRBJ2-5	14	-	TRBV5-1	CASSLGASQETQYF	TGCGCCAGCAGCTTGGGGGCTTCCCAAGAGACCCAGTACTTC
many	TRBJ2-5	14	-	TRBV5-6	CASSSRQFQETQYF	TGTGCCAGCAGCTCCCGACAGTTCCAAGAGACCCAGTACTTC
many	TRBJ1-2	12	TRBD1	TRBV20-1	CSAGQLNYGYTF	TGCAGTGCGGGACAGCTTAACTATGGCTACACCTTC
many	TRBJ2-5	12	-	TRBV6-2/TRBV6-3	CASSFGQETQYF	TGTGCCAGCAGTTTCGGGCAAGAGACCCAGTACTTC
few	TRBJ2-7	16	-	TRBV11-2	CASSLVRWESPYEQYF	TGTGCCAGCAGCTTAGTTAGGTGGGAGTCACCCTACGAGCAGTACTTC